This T cell receptor beta chain was profiled in a study of breast tumors, draining lymph nodes, adjacent tissues. Germline V gene lookup returns CDR1 SQVTM and CDR2 ANQGSEA. The CDR3 is 16 residues long. Trimming at V came to 7 bases and at J to 5 bases, leaving 16 bases not matched to a gene. TCRdb redid the calling of the multiplex PCR reads with MiXCR, one entry per CDR3 protein. The table lists under 75,000 distinct CDR3 sequences, roughly 59% of them singletons. This clonotype was detected many times. Its antigen is currently unknown. General study results and limits: Tumor TCR diversity was below lymph nodes but above nontumor tissue. Data fit most tumor T cells coming from lymph node, expanding in tumor.

This receptor was obtained from a female donor with breast cancer. Some clones in this sample may be carry-over from other donors' samples. The chain is built from TRBV29-1 and TRBJ2-7, with TRBD1 identical over 11 bases. What was sequenced was breast tumor tissue. The CDR3 DNA reads TGCAGCGCTAGGGGTGCCTTTGGGACAGGGGGAGACGAGCAGTACTTC. Its translation is CSARGAFGTGGDEQYF.